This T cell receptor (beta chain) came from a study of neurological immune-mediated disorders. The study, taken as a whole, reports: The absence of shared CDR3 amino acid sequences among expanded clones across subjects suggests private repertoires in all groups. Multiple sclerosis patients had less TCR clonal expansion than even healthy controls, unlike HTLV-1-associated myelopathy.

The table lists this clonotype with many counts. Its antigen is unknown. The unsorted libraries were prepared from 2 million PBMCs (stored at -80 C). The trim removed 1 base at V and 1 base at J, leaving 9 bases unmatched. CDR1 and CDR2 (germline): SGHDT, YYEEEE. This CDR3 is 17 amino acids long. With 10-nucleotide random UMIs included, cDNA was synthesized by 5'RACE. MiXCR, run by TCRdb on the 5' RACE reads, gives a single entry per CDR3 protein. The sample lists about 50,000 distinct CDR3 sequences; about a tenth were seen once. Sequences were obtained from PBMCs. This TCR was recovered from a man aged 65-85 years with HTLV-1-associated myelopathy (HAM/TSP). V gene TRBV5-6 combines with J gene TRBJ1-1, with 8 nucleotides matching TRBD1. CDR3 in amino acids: CASSLRQGTLRNTEAFF. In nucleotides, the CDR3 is TGTGCCAGCAGCTTGCGACAGGGGACGCTAAGGAACACTGAAGCTTTCTTT.